This T cell receptor beta chain originates from a study of read filtering for tumor transcriptome and immune sequencing. The library was built from about 370 ng RNA with molecular barcoded adaptors for alpha/delta and beta/gamma chains. Using its own MiXCR run on the reads, TCRdb lists one record per CDR3 protein. The repertoire holds 60,000 to 80,000 distinct CDR3 sequences, with approximately 14% as singletons. CDR1 and CDR2 (germline): LNHDA, SQIVND (reference sequence). CDR3 size: 15 residues. J lost 4 bases, V lost 3 bases, and 8 bases had no gene match. This receptor was obtained from a donor older than 35 with multiple myeloma. The genes are TRBV19 and TRBJ2-7; TRBD2 agrees at 8 bases. The sample consisted of a population of CD138-negative cells sorted from bone marrow. The CDR3 DNA reads as TGTGCCAGTAGTATCTTCGGGACTAGTGGGTACGAGCAGTACTTC. It translates to CASSIFGTSGYEQYF. The variable domain in full, completed from reference TRBV19 and TRBJ2-7, reads DGGITQSPKYLFRKEGQNVTLSCEQNLNHDAMYWYRQDPGQGLRLIYYSQIVNDFQKGDIAEGYSVSREKKESFPLTVTSAQKNPTAFYLCASSIFGTSGYEQYFGPGTRLTVT.